This TCR beta chain was obtained from a study of regulatory T cells in long-lasting Graves disease. Study-level results: Persistent-disease Graves' patients showed less TCR diversity than new cases.

From germline, CDR1 is LGHNT and CDR2 FRNRAP. The V segment lost 1 base and the J segment 4 bases; nucleotides outside the gene matches: 18. The CDR3 sequence is 19 residues long. Time point: persistent/refractory GD, antithyroid drugs over 5 years with positive TRAb. Extracted RNA from PBMCs served as the source of the TCR library. Tubes containing EDTA received roughly 8.8 milliliters of drawn peripheral blood. This clonotype was detected many times. Its antigen remains unidentified. Both iRepertoire HTBI primers and Arm-PCR of CDR3 regions were used to build the TCR beta libraries. One entry per CDR3 protein, called by TCRdb with MiXCR from the multiplex PCR reads. This table holds a few hundred thousand distinct CDR3 sequences, 22% found once.

The V call is TRBV12-5, the J call TRBJ1-1, with 7 bases fitting TRBD1. The starting material was peripheral blood mononuclear cells (PBMCs), obtained when the disease was refractory, from a patient treated with antithyroid drugs. The TCR comes from a female donor with Graves disease. Here the CDR3 DNA reads TGTGCTAGTGGTTTGGACCTCGGGAGGTCAGGGGGTAGGGGCACTGAAGCTTTCTTT. It translates to CASGLDLGRSGGRGTEAFF.